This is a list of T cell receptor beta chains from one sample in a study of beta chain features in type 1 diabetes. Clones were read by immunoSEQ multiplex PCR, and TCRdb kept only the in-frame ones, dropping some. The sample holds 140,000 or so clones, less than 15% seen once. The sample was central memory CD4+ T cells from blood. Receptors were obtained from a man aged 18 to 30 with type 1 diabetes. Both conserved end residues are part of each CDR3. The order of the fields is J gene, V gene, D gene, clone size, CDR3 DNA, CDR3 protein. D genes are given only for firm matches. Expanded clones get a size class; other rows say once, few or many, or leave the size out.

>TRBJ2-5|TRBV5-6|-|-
TGTGCCAGCAGCTTGCAACTGTACGAGACCCAGTACTTC
CASSLQLYETQYF
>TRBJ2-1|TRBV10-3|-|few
TGTGCCATCAGTGAGTCGGGAGATTACAATGAGCAGTTCTTC
CAISESGDYNEQFF
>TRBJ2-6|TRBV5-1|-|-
TGCGCCAGCAGCTTGTGGGGGTCCACCCAGGGAGCTGGGGCCAACGTCCTGACTTTC
CASSLWGSTQGAGANVLTF
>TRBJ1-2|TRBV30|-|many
TGTGCCTGGAGTGTTGTGGACGGCTACACCTTC
CAWSVVDGYTF
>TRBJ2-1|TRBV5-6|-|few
TGTGCCAGCAGCTTGTTGGACCCCAACAATGAGCAGTTCTTC
CASSLLDPNNEQFF
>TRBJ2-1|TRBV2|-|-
TGTGCCAGCACCCTGGACGGAAACAATGAGCAGTTCTTC
CASTLDGNNEQFF
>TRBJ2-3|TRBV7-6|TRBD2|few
TGTGCCAGCAGCTTACGTTCTAGCGGAGGACTCACAGATACGCAGTATTTT
CASSLRSSGGLTDTQYF
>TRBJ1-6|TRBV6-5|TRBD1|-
TGTGCCAGCAGTTCGGGACAGGGGGTTTCACCCCTCCACTTT
CASSSGQGVSPLHF
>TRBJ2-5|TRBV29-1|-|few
TGCAGCGTCCGCAGCGTCCAAGAGACCCAGTACTTC
CSVRSVQETQYF
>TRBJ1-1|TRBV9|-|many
TGTGCCAGCAGCCCGACAGGGAACACTGAAGCTTTCTTT
CASSPTGNTEAFF
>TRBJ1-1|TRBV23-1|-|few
TGCGCCAGCAGTCAAAGGTCCATCAGGGATGGCACTGAAGCTTTCTTT
CASSQRSIRDGTEAFF
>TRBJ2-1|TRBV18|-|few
TGTGCCAGCTCACCCGGGGACCTGGGGATATCCTACAATGAGCAGTTCTTC
CASSPGDLGISYNEQFF
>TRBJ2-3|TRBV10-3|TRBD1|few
TGTGCCATCAGTGACCGGGACAGCCAAACAGATACGCAGTATTTT
CAISDRDSQTDTQYF
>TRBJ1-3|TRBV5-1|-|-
TGCGCCAGCAGCTTGTCACAGCAGAGCTCTGGAAACACCATATATTTT
CASSLSQQSSGNTIYF
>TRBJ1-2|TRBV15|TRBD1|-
TGTGCCACCAGCAGAGGCAGGACAGGGAACTATGGCTACACCTTC
CATSRGRTGNYGYTF
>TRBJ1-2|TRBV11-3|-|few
TGTGCCAGCAGCCCAGGGAACGAAGGCTACACCTTC
CASSPGNEGYTF
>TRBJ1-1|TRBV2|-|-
TGTGCCAGCAGGGCCGGGAACACTGAAGCTTTCTTT
CASRAGNTEAFF
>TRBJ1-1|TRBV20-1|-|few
TGCAGTGGGAGAAGGGACACTGAAGCTTTCTTT
CSGRRDTEAFF
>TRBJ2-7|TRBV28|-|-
TGTGCCAGCAGTTCCGGCCCGGGCGGGACCCATCGGGCCGAGCAGTACTTC
CASSSGPGGTHRAEQYF
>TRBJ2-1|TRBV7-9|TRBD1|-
TGTGCCAGCAGCCTGACAGGGGTAGAAGGCAATGAGCAGTTCTTC
CASSLTGVEGNEQFF
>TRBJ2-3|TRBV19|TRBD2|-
TGTGCCAGTAGTCGGGACGGACTAGCGGGGGCAACGATTAGCACAGATACGCAGTATTTT
CASSRDGLAGATISTDTQYF
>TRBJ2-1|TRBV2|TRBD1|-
TGTGCCAGCAGTGGACAGGGGGCCGAGCAGTTCTTC
CASSGQGAEQFF
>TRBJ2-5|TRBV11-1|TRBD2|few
TGTGCCAGCAGCTCCAGACTAGCGGACTTAGTACAAGAGACCCAGTACTTC
CASSSRLADLVQETQYF
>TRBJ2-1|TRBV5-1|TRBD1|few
TGCGCCAGCAGCTTGTCAGGGGGCGGGTACAATGAGCAGTTCTTC
CASSLSGGGYNEQFF
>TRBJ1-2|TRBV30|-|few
TGTGCCTGTAGACGTGGGACGGGGCAGCTCATGGCAGGTTACTATGGCTACACCTTC
CACRRGTGQLMAGYYGYTF
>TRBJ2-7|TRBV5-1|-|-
TGCGCCAGCGGTGCCGGGACACCGATGAGGGAGCAGTACTTC
CASGAGTPMREQYF
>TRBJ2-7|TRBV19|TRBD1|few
TGTGCCAGTAGAAACCTCCGGGACAGAATCTCCTACGAGCAGTACTTC
CASRNLRDRISYEQYF
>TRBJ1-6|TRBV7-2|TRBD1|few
TGTGCCAGCAGCTTACCGAGATGGACAGGCAATTCACCCCTCCACTTT
CASSLPRWTGNSPLHF
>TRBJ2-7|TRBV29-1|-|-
TGCAGCGTTGTTTGGGGGGACCACGAGCAGTACTTC
CSVVWGDHEQYF
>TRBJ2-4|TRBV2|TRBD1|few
TGTGCCAGCATATTAGGGACAGAAAACATTCAGTACTTC
CASILGTENIQYF
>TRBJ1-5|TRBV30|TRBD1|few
TGTGCCTGGAGCGGGGGGACAGCCAATCAGCCCCAGCATTTT
CAWSGGTANQPQHF
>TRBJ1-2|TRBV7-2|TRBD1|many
TGTGCCAGCAGCGTCACCAGGGGGAGAAACTATGGCTACACCTTC
CASSVTRGRNYGYTF
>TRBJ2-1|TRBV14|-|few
TGTGCCAGCAGCCCACGGTGGGGGGCTGGGAATGAGCAGTTCTTC
CASSPRWGAGNEQFF
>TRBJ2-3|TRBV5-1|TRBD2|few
TGCGCCAGCAGCTTTCGCGGGGGTGCTGGAGATACGCAGTATTTT
CASSFRGGAGDTQYF
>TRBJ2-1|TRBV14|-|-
TGTGCCAGCAGCCAAGATACTTTTAGTTCCTACCAGGGAGTTGACAATGAGCAGTTCTTC
CASSQDTFSSYQGVDNEQFF
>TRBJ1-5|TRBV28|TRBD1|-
TGTGCCAGCAGTCTCGCCGGGACAGGGTCCTTGCCCCAGCATTTT
CASSLAGTGSLPQHF
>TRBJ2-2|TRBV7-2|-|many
TGTGCCAGCAGACTGACTCGACTAACCACCGGGGAGCTGTTTTTT
CASRLTRLTTGELFF
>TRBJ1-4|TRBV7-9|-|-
TGTGCCAGCAGCTTACTGGCAGGCCGCTCCGAAAAACTGTTTTTT
CASSLLAGRSEKLFF
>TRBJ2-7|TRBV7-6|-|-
TGTGCCAGCAACCCCATGATTGGATCCTACGAGCAGTACTTC
CASNPMIGSYEQYF
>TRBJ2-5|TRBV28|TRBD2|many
TGTGCCAGCAGTCTTCCGACTAGCGGGGGGGAGACCCAGTACTTC
CASSLPTSGGETQYF
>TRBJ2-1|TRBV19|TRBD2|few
TGTGCCAGTAGTGTTGGACTAGCGGGGGGGTATGAGCAGTTCTTC
CASSVGLAGGYEQFF
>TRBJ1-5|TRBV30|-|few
TGTGCCTGGAACCAGGGTCAGCAGCCCCAGCATTTT
CAWNQGQQPQHF
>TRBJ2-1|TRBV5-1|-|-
TGCGCCAGCAGCTGGAGATACAGGGTCTACAATGAGCAGTTCTTC
CASSWRYRVYNEQFF
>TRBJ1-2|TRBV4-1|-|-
TGCGCCAGCAGCCAAGAATCCCCGACTTATGGCTACACCTTC
CASSQESPTYGYTF
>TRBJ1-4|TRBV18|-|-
TGTGCCAGCTCACCGGGCGCAAATGAAAAACTGTTTTTT
CASSPGANEKLFF
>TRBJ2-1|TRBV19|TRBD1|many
TGTGCCAGTAGTATAGATCAGGGGGCGGGTGAGCAGTTCTTC
CASSIDQGAGEQFF
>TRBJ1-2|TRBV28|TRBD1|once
TGTGCCACCGGACAGGGGGGCTATGGCTACACCTTC
CATGQGGYGYTF
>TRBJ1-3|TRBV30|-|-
TGTGCCGGAACTCGGTCTAACTCTGGAAACACCATATATTTT
CAGTRSNSGNTIYF
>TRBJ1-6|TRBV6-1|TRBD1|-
TGTGCCAGCATCTCCGGGACAGGGGAATCACCCCTCCACTTT
CASISGTGESPLHF